A single sample is the source of the 2 T cell receptor beta chains below, sequenced in a study of blood T cell repertoires in COVID-19. The data were produced by immunoSEQ multiplex PCR, yet TCRdb's version contains in-frame clones alone and is incomplete. This sample has about 88,000 clones, with more than 75% found just once. The material sequenced was peripheral blood. The receptors stem from a woman between 70 and 85 years old with acute or convalescent COVID-19.

The V and J genes are TRBV7-9 and TRBJ1-1; D ambiguous. V lost 1 base and J lost 7, with 7 bases in between. CDR3 size: 12 residues. Germline assignment: CDR1 SEHNR and CDR2 FQNEAQ (reference sequence). CDR3 sequence reads: CASSLVLVEAFF. The CDR3 bases are TGTGCCAGCAGCTTAGTCCTAGTTGAAGCTTTCTTT. Using reference TRBV7-9 and TRBJ1-1 for the parts outside the CDR3, the full variable domain is DTGVSQNPRHKITKRGQNVTFRCDPISEHNRLYWYRQTLGQGPEFLTYFQNEAQLEKSRLLSDRFSAERPKGSFSTLEIQRTEQGDSAMYLCASSLVLVEAFFGQGTRLTVV.

The chain uses TRBV6-5 and TRBJ2-5; TRBD2 agrees at 13 bases. CDR3 length: 15 residues. CDR1 is MNHEY and CDR2 is SVGAGI in the germline V gene. With 10 bases clipped from V and 4 bases from J, the junction kept 9 bases outside the gene matches. CDR3 sequence: CATYPGLAGPETQYF. In nucleotides, the CDR3 is TGTGCCACGTACCCGGGACTAGCGGGACCAGAGACCCAGTACTTC.